The sequence of this T cell receptor (beta chain) was determined in a study of blood T cell repertoires in COVID-19. The length of the CDR3 is 13 residues. Per germline, CDR1 LNHDA and CDR2 SQIVND (reference sequence). The V gene end was trimmed by 6 bases and the J gene end by 9 bases; junction bases not matched to a gene: 8. Across fewer than 25 US areas, participants ranged in age from 18 to 89 years. Repertoires were generated with immunoSEQ multiplex PCR, while TCRdb's copy carries only in-frame clones and drops some. Of 300,000 to 350,000 clones detected, roughly 84% appear once; the ten largest clones hold more than 0.9%.

The clonotype comes from a woman under 40 who had recovered from COVID-19. The sequenced sample consisted of PBMCs or T cells enriched from blood (not recorded which). V gene TRBV19 combines with J gene TRBJ2-1, with 7 bases that match TRBD2. In DNA, the CDR3 is TGTGCCAGTAGATGGGAGGGAGGTGGTGAGCAGTTCTTC. Its protein is CASRWEGGGEQFF.